This T cell receptor beta chain was recovered during a study of CD8 T cells in ankylosing spondylitis. Germline-derived CDR1 and CDR2 are SEHNR and FQNEAQ (reference sequence). V was shortened by 6 bases and J by 7 bases, with 15 bases between the two germline ends. The CDR3 loop spans 13 amino acids. Of note for this clonotype: Antigen unknown.

Study-wide results and caveats: Disease-linked clones proved CD8+ and comparatively uncommon in peripheral blood. A number of the motif variants had already been described in reactive arthritis synovial fluid and blood. A motif in TCR beta, a set of seven to nine highly homologous variants, appeared characteristic of ankylosing spondylitis blood. As reported, disease-linked clones showed significant enrichment in matched ankylosing spondylitis synovial fluid.

Quantitative molecular-barcoded 5'-RACE generated the TCR beta libraries. TCRdb re-called the 5' RACE reads through MiXCR, storing one row per CDR3 protein. The profile shows approximately 520,000 distinct CDR3 sequences, approximately 5.3% of them singletons. Sequencing used blood, either unsorted or a sorted T cell fraction (not recorded which). This clonotype originated in a male donor with ankylosing spondylitis. The chain combines TRBV7-9 with TRBJ1-1; D uncertain. In DNA, the CDR3 is TGTGCCAGCAGAGGGCGGGAGGCGATTGAAGCTTTCTTT. Residues: CASRGREAIEAFF.